The clone carrying this TCR beta chain was counted only a few times. Its cognate antigen is unknown. The ends were cut back, 4 bases at V and 5 bases at J, with 14 bases in the middle. CDR1 and CDR2 from the germline V gene are SGHVS and FNYEAQ. This CDR3 is 14 amino acids long. The authors ran a second PCR of 7 to 11 cycles using a sample-barcoded 5' primer and a J-beta primer mix. Paired-end reads containing CDR3 totaled no fewer than 3 million for each sample. Each CDR3 protein is one row after TCRdb ran MiXCR on the 5' RACE reads. Of approximately 1.5 million distinct CDR3 sequences in the sample, almost 35% were seen once. This sample stems from a study of blood T cells in healthy people across ages. Study-wide results and limits: Per-million-T-cell TCR beta diversity fell roughly linearly with age.

This receptor was identified in a woman in her 30s in good health. The V gene is TRBV7-6, the J gene TRBJ1-1; no firm D call. The sequencing input was blood. CDR3 loop: CASSSTAGWTEAFF. The CDR3 region has the DNA TGTGCCAGCAGCTCTACGGCAGGTTGGACTGAAGCTTTCTTT.